This T cell receptor (beta chain) emerged from a study of T-cell reconstitution after alpha-beta-depleted transplantation in children (dated by TCRdb to 2015 to 2016). Broadly, across the study: Using TCR repertoire profiling, the study quantitatively followed how T-cell immune reconstitution unfolded in children after TCRalphabeta/CD19-depleted allogeneic hematopoietic cell transplantation.

The protocol used for the library was PCR. Sequencing relied on an Illumina HiSeq 2500. To normalize quantification of the TCRbeta repertoire, the TCR libraries were built with molecular barcoding that relied on unique molecular identifiers. TCRdb reprocessed the public reads (quality trimming at Q25 with fastp, clone calling with MiXCR) and kept in-frame beta chains. Rows are combined by CDR3 protein, so each entry shows the most common genes and DNA. Recorded for this sample are approximately 640,000 distinct CDR3 sequences; approximately 15% of them occurred a single time. Approximately 1% of the sample comes from the top ten. The germline ends are 9 bases apart after V is trimmed by 0 bases and J by 3 bases. Counted from cysteine to phenylalanine, this CDR3 has 15 amino acids. Left in the record is the CDR3 DNA by itself, 45 bases read in frame from the first base. The germline V gene (reference sequence) supplies CDR1 SEHNR and CDR2 FQNEAQ.

On this clonotype: The antigen it binds to is not known. No much larger clone exists at a distance of one base, and base qualities are not known.

Recombination linked TRBV7-9 to TRBJ2-1; D gene: possibly TRBD2, on 7 matching bases. This TCR derives from a human donor who donated a stem cell graft to a child with acute myeloid leukemia. The sample in question was PBMCs from the stem cell graft donor, obtained from the stem cell graft. The nucleotide sequence is TGTGCCAGCAGCTTAGCGGGGGGGCACTACAATGAGCAGTTCTTC. Its translation reads: CASSLAGGHYNEQFF. The entire variable domain, with the stretches around the CDR3 drawn from the reference TRBV7-9 and TRBJ2-1 proteins, is DTGVSQNPRHKITKRGQNVTFRCDPISEHNRLYWYRQTLGQGPEFLTYFQNEAQLEKSRLLSDRFSAERPKGSFSTLEIQRTEQGDSAMYLCASSLAGGHYNEQFFGPGTRLTVL.